These 27 T cell receptor beta chains came from one sample sequenced in a study of shared clonotypes between healthy human individuals. In the naive CD8 group, cells lacked CD45RO and were positively selected for CCR7, so terminally differentiated effector memory CD45RA+ cells were left out. Generated by immunoSEQ multiplex PCR, the TCRdb table keeps only in-frame clones and is missing some. The sample has about 2.1 million clones, more than 85% seen once; the top ten hold under 2%. Sample: naive CD8+ T cells from PBMCs. The receptors originated from a man in his late teens or twenties in good health. Some clones in this sample may be carry-over from other donors' samples.

Comments on this clone: The sample carries other DNA sequences with the same CDR3. The chain joins TRBV11-2 to TRBJ2-7; the D is unclear. Trimming removed 2 bases at V and 4 bases at J, with 3 bases between. Germline CDR1 reads SGHAT; CDR2 reads FQNNGV. The CDR3 has 11 amino acids. CDR3 nucleotide sequence: TGTGCCAGCAGCTTAACTTACGAGCAGTACTTC. Translated: CASSLTYEQYF.

This chain joins TRBV10-3 and TRBJ2-7; TRBD1 aligns across 7 bases. In germline, CDR1 is ENHRY, CDR2 SYGVKD. Unmatched junction bases numbered 10, after V lost 6 bases and J lost 2 bases. The CDR3 has 15 residues. The CDR3 bases are TGTGCCATCAGGCCCAAAGGGGACAGTCCCTACGAGCAGTACTTC. Encoded protein: CAIRPKGDSPYEQYF.

The rearrangement links TRBV30 to TRBJ1-2; D possibly corresponds to TRBD1 (6 bases). CDR1 is GTSNPN and CDR2 is SVGIG in the germline V gene (reference sequence). CDR3 size: 16 residues. The V end was cut by 0 bases, the J end by 4 bases, with 18 bases between. This CDR3 is CAWSVPFRGVGYGYTF. For the CDR3, the DNA is TGTGCCTGGAGTGTACCCTTCAGGGGCGTCGGCTATGGCTACACCTTC.

The rearrangement uses TRBV15 and TRBJ1-5; a possible D gene is TRBD1 (5 bases). CDR3 length equals 17 residues. Trimming removed 0 bases from V and 3 bases from J, with 15 bases in between. Germline values: CDR1 LNHNV, CDR2 YYDKDF (reference sequence). Here the CDR3 DNA reads TGTGCCACCAGCAGAGACGCGGGTTGGGGGGACAATCAGCCCCAGCATTTT. As protein: CATSRDAGWGDNQPQHF.

This clone was seen a single time. This chain links TRBV28 with TRBJ1-5; a weak D match, TRBD1 (6 bases). Germline V lookup: CDR1 MDHEN, CDR2 SYDVKM. CDR3 length: 14 amino acids. Trimming shortened V by 6 bases and J by 6 bases, and 15 bases separated the two germline ends. CDR3 residues: CASSPLGGLQPQHF. The DNA for the CDR3 is TGTGCCAGCAGCCCGTTGGGGGGCCTTCAGCCCCAGCATTTT.

This clone was found once. V and J are TRBV6-1 and TRBJ2-7; a possible D gene is TRBD2 (6 bases). In germline, CDR1 is MNHNS, CDR2 SASEGT. V was trimmed by 1 base and J by 3 bases, leaving 13 bases between them. The CDR3 has 15 residues. For the CDR3, the DNA is TGTGCCAGCAGTGAAGGTGTGAGCGGGTTCTACGAGCAGTACTTC. The encoded protein is CASSEGVSGFYEQYF.

The J gene is TRBJ2-7, the V gene TRBV29-1, with 12 bases matching TRBD2. The CDR3 spans 14 residues. The germline V gene has CDR1 SQVTM and CDR2 ANQGSEA. Germline trimming cut 5 bases from V and 7 bases from J; bases unmatched to any gene: 9. The CDR3 nucleotides read TGCAGCGTTCCCCGACTAGCGGGAGCGGGGGAGCAGTACTTC. It yields the protein CSVPRLAGAGEQYF.

The chain has TRBV27 and TRBJ2-1, with 7 bases lining up with TRBD2. V was pared by 2 bases and J by 3 bases, with 7 bases of the junction left unmatched. The CDR3 is 16 residues long. In germline, CDR1 is MNHEY, CDR2 SMNVEV (reference sequence). The chain's CDR3 is CASSLVREWGYNEQFF. DNA of the CDR3: TGTGCCAGCAGTTTAGTGCGGGAGTGGGGCTACAATGAGCAGTTCTTC.

On this clone itself: Other DNA variants within this sample encode the same CDR3. V is TRBV28 and J is TRBJ2-7; TRBD1 is a possible D gene (5 bases). Trimming stripped 4 bases from V and 1 base from J, with 8 bases between. This CDR3 region has 13 residues. CDR1 and CDR2 (germline): MDHEN, SYDVKM. Here the CDR3 DNA reads TGTGCCAGCAGTTGGGGCTCTTCCTACGAGCAGTACTTC. Translation gives CASSWGSSYEQYF.

This clone was observed a single time. Other DNA sequences in the same sample also yield this CDR3. The chain carries TRBV10-3 and TRBJ1-2; 10 nucleotides align to TRBD1. This CDR3 region has 14 residues. Germline V lookup: CDR1 ENHRY, CDR2 SYGVKD. The junction had 5 bases not matched to a gene; V was cut back by 5 bases and J by 5 bases. CDR3 nucleotides: TGTGCCATCAGTCCGACAGGGGGCAGTTATGGCTACACCTTC. Translating gives CAISPTGGSYGYTF.

J is TRBJ1-2 and V is TRBV27; TRBD1 might be the D (5 bases). The CDR3 runs 13 residues. Germline V CDR1 and CDR2: MNHEY, SMNVEV (reference sequence). Trimming left V 5 bases short and J 4 bases short, with 11 bases between. CDR3 sequence reads: CASSPLGPYGYTF. In DNA form, the CDR3 reads TGTGCCAGCAGTCCATTGGGGCCCTATGGCTACACCTTC.

This chain links TRBV2 with TRBJ2-7; D gene uncertain. The CDR3 sequence is 12 residues long. Trimming shortened V by 3 bases and J by 3 bases, and 6 bases separated the two germline ends. Germline assignment: CDR1 SNHLY and CDR2 FYNNEI. CDR3 coding DNA: TGTGCCAGCAGTGAGACGGGCTACGAGCAGTACTTC. This sequence encodes CASSETGYEQYF.

CDR3 loop: CRVVEQYF. In nucleotides, the CDR3 is TGCAGGGTGGTCGAGCAGTACTTC. The chain carries TRBV20-1 and TRBJ2-7; D is undetermined. The CDR3 totals 8 residues. Looked up from germline, CDR1 is DFQATT and CDR2 is SNEGSKA (reference sequence).

V and J are TRBV27 and TRBJ2-3, with a tentative D call TRBD2 (5 bases). Looked up from germline, CDR1 is MNHEY and CDR2 is SMNVEV (reference sequence). Trimming removed 1 base at V and 2 bases at J, with 10 bases between. The CDR3 sequence is 15 residues long. This CDR3 is CASSLFRGLTDTQYF. Written as DNA, the CDR3 is TGTGCCAGCAGTTTATTTCGAGGGCTCACAGATACGCAGTATTTT.

The rearrangement uses TRBV9 and TRBJ1-2; 9 nucleotides match TRBD1. The V segment lost 3 bases and the J segment 1 base; nucleotides outside the gene matches: 13. The germline V gene has CDR1 SGDLS and CDR2 YYNGEE. The CDR3 runs to 18 residues. The CDR3, as DNA: TGTGCCAGCAGCGGGGGGACAGGGCGCATCAAACTTAACTATGGCTACACCTTC. It is translated as CASSGGTGRIKLNYGYTF.

The chain links TRBV7-9 to TRBJ2-3; tentatively, D is TRBD1 or TRBD2 (5 bases each). The CDR3 totals 16 residues. V lost 3 bases and J lost 1, with 14 bases in between. Germline assignment: CDR1 SEHNR and CDR2 FQNEAQ (reference sequence). CDR3 bases: TGTGCCAGCAGCTTGGGGAGCAGGGAACGCACAGATACGCAGTATTTT. Translated, it gives CASSLGSRERTDTQYF.

This clone has just a few counts. The identical CDR3 is also encoded by other nucleotide sequences in the sample. The chain has TRBV19 and TRBJ2-1; no clear D. This CDR3 spans 11 amino acids. Germline V gene sequence: CDR1 LNHDA, CDR2 SQIVND (reference sequence). Trimming cost V 5 bases and J 3 bases, with 2 bases left between them. The CDR3 DNA follows: TGTGCCAGTAGTGACTACAATGAGCAGTTCTTC. Protein: CASSDYNEQFF.

The genes are TRBV6-6 and TRBJ2-1, with a possible D match to TRBD2 (6 bases). The germline CDR1 and CDR2 sequences are MNHNY and SVGAGI (reference sequence). The CDR3 contains 14 residues. V shed 2 bases and J shed 2 bases, with 7 bases lying between them. The CDR3 nucleotides read TGTGCCAGCAGTTACGTAGCGGCCTACAATGAGCAGTTCTTC. This encodes CASSYVAAYNEQFF.

The chain is built from TRBV5-7 and TRBJ2-5; 8 bases align to TRBD1. TRBV5-7 has ORF status, its function being uncertain. Unmatched junction bases numbered 10, after V lost 7 bases and J lost 2 bases. This CDR3 spans 15 amino acids. In DNA, the CDR3 is TGTGCCAGCCCCCGACAGGGGTCGTCACAAGAGACCCAGTACTTC. Protein sequence: CASPRQGSSQETQYF.

The rearrangement links TRBV6-5 to TRBJ2-7; 11 positions match TRBD2. Germline values: CDR1 MNHEY, CDR2 SVGAGI. V was clipped by 4 bases and J by 2 bases; unmatched bases: 1. The CDR3 contains 14 residues. The CDR3, as DNA: TGTGCCAGCAGTTTTAGCGGGAGGGCCTACGAGCAGTACTTC. Translated, it gives CASSFSGRAYEQYF.

The rearrangement uses TRBV6-1 and TRBJ2-1; D may be TRBD2 (6 bases). The CDR3 contains 14 residues. The V gene's germline CDR1 is MNHNS and CDR2 SASEGT. The V end lost 10 bases, the J end lost 8 bases, and 21 bases lay between the germline ends. CDR3 sequence: CAICRELTDHEQFF. CDR3 DNA sequence: TGTGCCATCTGCCGGGAGCTAACCGACCATGAGCAGTTCTTC.

The gene calls are TRBV6-5 and TRBJ1-1; possibly TRBD1 for D (5 bases). The CDR3 totals 14 residues. The germline gives CDR1 MNHEY, CDR2 SVGAGI. Trimming removed 6 bases at V and 6 bases at J, with 17 bases between. In DNA form, the CDR3 reads TGTGCCAGCAGCCAAGTGAGTTGGGGCTCTGAAGCTTTCTTT. Protein product: CASSQVSWGSEAFF.

This clone has only a few counts. The chain has TRBV5-6 and TRBJ1-2; the D gene is possibly TRBD1 (5 bases). CDR1 SGHDT and CDR2 YYEEEE come from the germline V gene. The ends were cut back, 3 bases at V and 8 bases at J, with 14 bases in the middle. The CDR3 is 13 residues long. The CDR3 sequence is CASSWGSPGGYTF. CDR3 in DNA: TGTGCCAGCAGCTGGGGCAGCCCCGGGGGCTACACCTTC.

Worth noting for this clone: The same CDR3 can be traced to other DNA sequences in this sample. The rearrangement joins TRBV7-2 to TRBJ2-7; D possibly corresponds to TRBD2 (6 bases). The length of the CDR3 is 15 residues. Germline values: CDR1 SGHTA, CDR2 FQGNSA. Trimming took off 1 base at V and 1 base at J, with 11 bases between the two ends. DNA for the CDR3: TGTGCCAGCAGCTTAGGGGCTAGCGTATCCTACGAGCAGTACTTC. Protein product: CASSLGASVSYEQYF.

The rearrangement links TRBV29-1 to TRBJ1-3; D is unresolved. Germline V CDR1 and CDR2: SQVTM, ANQGSEA. V lost 2 bases and J 4 bases, leaving 12 bases between the germline ends. CDR3 length equals 14 residues. This CDR3 reads CSVEWSAAGNTIYF. Here the CDR3 DNA reads TGCAGCGTTGAATGGTCGGCAGCCGGAAACACCATATATTTT.

The gene calls are TRBV30 and TRBJ2-7; perhaps TRBD1 as D (6 bases). V gave up 2 bases and J gave up 5 bases, with 10 bases separating them. The CDR3 covers 12 residues. From germline, CDR1 is GTSNPN and CDR2 SVGIG (reference sequence). The CDR3 protein is CAWSPGANEQYF. In DNA, the CDR3 is TGTGCCTGGAGTCCAGGGGCTAACGAGCAGTACTTC. Supplemented by reference TRBV30 and TRBJ2-7, the full variable domain reads SQTIHQWPATLVQPVGSPLSLECTVEGTSNPNLYWYRQAAGRGLQLLFYSVGIGQISSEVPQNLSASRPQDRQFILSSKKLLLSDSGFYLCAWSPGANEQYFGPGTRLTVT.

This clone has a single count. This chain uses TRBV5-1 with TRBJ2-7; 7 bases are a match to TRBD2. The CDR3 is 15 amino acids. Unmatched junction bases numbered 6, after V lost 3 bases and J lost 0 bases. The germline CDR1 and CDR2 sequences are SGHRS and YFSETQ. The CDR3 DNA reads as TGCGCCAGCAGCTATTCTAGCGGCACCTCCTACGAGCAGTACTTC. Residues: CASSYSSGTSYEQYF. Combining the CDR3 with reference TRBV5-1 and TRBJ2-7 gives the whole variable domain KAGVTQTPRYLIKTRGQQVTLSCSPISGHRSVSWYQQTPGQGLQFLFEYFSETQRNKGNFPGRFSGRQFSNSRSEMNVSTLELGDSALYLCASSYSSGTSYEQYFGPGTRLTVT.